What follows are 22 T cell receptor beta chains derived from one specimen sequenced in a study of blood T cell repertoires in COVID-19. TCRdb's copy holds only in-frame clones and misses some; the assay was immunoSEQ multiplex PCR. The sample lists under 300,000 clones, about nine tenths occurring once. The specimen sequenced was PBMCs or T cells enriched from blood (not recorded which). The receptors were sampled from a woman in her twenties or thirties with acute COVID-19.

This clone was seen just once. The V and J genes are TRBV2 and TRBJ2-3; D is possibly TRBD1 (6 bases). The CDR3 consists of 16 residues. Germline CDR1 reads SNHLY; CDR2 reads FYNNEI. V dropped 1 base and J dropped 1 base, with 12 bases sitting between them. The CDR3 spells CASSEEGRGGTDTQYF. As DNA, the CDR3 is TGTGCCAGCAGTGAAGAGGGCAGGGGAGGCACAGATACGCAGTATTTT.

The J gene is TRBJ2-7, the V gene TRBV6-2 or TRBV6-3; D is perhaps TRBD1 (5 bases). Germline V gene sequence: CDR1 MNHEY, CDR2 SVGEGT. Between the trimmed V and J ends, which lost 5 bases and 0 bases, there was a span of 14 bases. This CDR3 is 15 amino acids long. This chain's CDR3 is CASSHRSFTSYEQYF. The CDR3 DNA follows: TGTGCCAGCAGTCACAGGTCCTTTACCTCCTACGAGCAGTACTTC.

The V gene is TRBV19, the J gene TRBJ2-4; TRBD2 is a possible D gene (5 bases). This CDR3 is 13 amino acids long. Trimming took off 1 base at V and 14 bases at J, with 15 bases between the two ends. Germline CDR1 reads LNHDA; CDR2 reads SQIVND (reference sequence). The chain's CDR3 is CASSIGLEGSEYF. The DNA for the CDR3 is TGTGCCAGTAGTATAGGATTAGAGGGATCGGAGTACTTC.

The J gene is TRBJ2-3, the V gene TRBV7-9; D gene unclear. CDR1 is SEHNR and CDR2 is FQNEAQ in the germline V gene (reference sequence). The V and J ends lost 8 bases and 6 bases respectively, with 12 bases between them. This CDR3 region has 12 residues. CDR3 region: CASYNLQDTQYF. The CDR3 region has the DNA TGTGCCAGCTATAACCTTCAGGATACGCAGTATTTT.

The rearrangement links TRBV19 to TRBJ2-1; TRBD1 might be the D (6 bases). From germline, CDR1 is LNHDA and CDR2 SQIVND (reference sequence). This CDR3 has 12 amino acids. V was clipped by 9 bases and J by 4 bases, with 10 bases between them. This chain's CDR3 is CASTTGYNEQFF. Here the CDR3 DNA reads TGTGCCAGCACTACAGGGTACAATGAGCAGTTCTTC.

V gene TRBV28 combines with J gene TRBJ1-1, with unresolved D. The ends were cut back, 8 bases at V and 2 bases at J, with 15 bases in the middle. The CDR3 has 14 residues. Germline loops: CDR1 MDHEN, CDR2 SYDVKM. The CDR3 region has the DNA TGTGCCAGCGAGGATTCGGTTGCTAACACTGAAGCTTTCTTT. As protein: CASEDSVANTEAFF.

J is TRBJ2-1 and V is TRBV5-5; TRBD1 might be the D (5 bases). The germline gives CDR1 SGHKS, CDR2 YYEKEE (reference sequence). The CDR3 contains 16 residues. Between the trimmed V and J ends, which lost 3 bases and 7 bases, there was a span of 20 bases. In DNA form, the CDR3 reads TGTGCCAGCAGCTATCTCAGGGTTACTACAATGAATGAGCAGTTCTTC. The encoded protein is CASSYLRVTTMNEQFF.

This clone is a singleton in its sample. Here the CDR3 reads CASSLGQGAYQNTEAFF. DNA for the CDR3: TGTGCCAGCAGCTTGGGGCAGGGGGCTTATCAGAACACTGAAGCTTTCTTT. The chain carries TRBV5-4 and TRBJ1-1, with 8 bases that match TRBD1. The CDR3 has 17 residues. CDR1 is SGHNT, CDR2 YYREEE, per germline (reference sequence). Trimming took 0 bases from V and 1 from J; bases not matched to a gene: 8.

The CDR3: CTSSQASGGALAGELFF. The CDR3 nucleotides read TGCACCAGCAGCCAAGCTAGCGGGGGGGCCCTCGCCGGGGAGCTGTTTTTT. J is TRBJ2-2 and V is TRBV1; the listed D gene, TRBD2, was not tested against the DNA. TRBV1 is noted as a pseudogene. The CDR3 is 17 residues long.

In its sample, this clone was seen once. The gene calls are TRBV5-4 and TRBJ1-2, with 8 bases that match TRBD1. The germline gives CDR1 SGHNT, CDR2 YYREEE (reference sequence). J was trimmed by 6 bases and V by 5 bases; bases with no gene match: 6. The CDR3 runs to 13 residues. This CDR3 reads CASRAQGAHGYTF. The CDR3 DNA follows: TGTGCCAGCAGGGCTCAGGGGGCGCATGGCTACACCTTC.

This sequence joins TRBV5-1 and TRBJ1-6, with D possibly TRBD1 on 5 matching bases. Trimming removed 4 bases at V and 9 bases at J, with 14 bases between. There are 14 residues in the CDR3. Germline V gene sequence: CDR1 SGHRS, CDR2 YFSETQ. The CDR3 DNA sequence: TGCGCCAGCAGCCGTACAGGTTCCCCTTCACCCCTCCACTTT. Translation gives CASSRTGSPSPLHF. Drawing the rest from reference TRBV5-1 and TRBJ1-6, the complete variable domain is KAGVTQTPRYLIKTRGQQVTLSCSPISGHRSVSWYQQTPGQGLQFLFEYFSETQRNKGNFPGRFSGRQFSNSRSEMNVSTLELGDSALYLCASSRTGSPSPLHFGNGTRLTVT.

V gene TRBV19 combines with J gene TRBJ2-1; weak D call: TRBD2 (6 bases). Germline values: CDR1 LNHDA, CDR2 SQIVND (reference sequence). This CDR3 spans 16 amino acids. Trimming pared 4 bases from V and 1 base from J, leaving 14 bases between. The CDR3 here is CASSRIAGRSYNEQFF. CDR3 bases: TGTGCCAGTAGTAGAATCGCGGGGAGGTCCTACAATGAGCAGTTCTTC.

This clone was recorded only once. The chain joins TRBV2 to TRBJ2-3; 9 positions agree with TRBD2. V shed 11 bases and J 4 bases; nucleotides not matched to a gene: 10. Germline assignment: CDR1 SNHLY and CDR2 FYNNEI. The CDR3 contains 14 residues. The CDR3 DNA reads TGTGCCTCCGGGGCGGGAGGGCCCGCAGATACGCAGTATTTT. The encoded protein is CASGAGGPADTQYF.

This sequence joins TRBV3-1 (or the pseudogene TRBV3-2) and TRBJ2-7; D is unclear. Germline CDR1 and CDR2: LGHDT and YNNKEL (reference sequence). The CDR3 runs 13 residues. Trimming stripped 4 bases from V and 2 bases from J, with 9 bases between. CDR3 region: CASSPTVAYEQYF. The CDR3, as DNA: TGTGCCAGCAGCCCCACAGTAGCCTACGAGCAGTACTTC.

The chain has TRBV19 and TRBJ1-1; D gene unclear. V shed 2 bases and J shed 9 bases, with 16 bases lying between them. This CDR3 comprises 14 residues. CDR1 and CDR2 (germline): LNHDA, SQIVND (reference sequence). This CDR3 is CASSIPARGRKAFF. Here the CDR3 DNA reads TGTGCCAGTAGTATACCAGCCCGGGGAAGGAAAGCTTTCTTT.

This chain uses TRBV28 with TRBJ1-2, with D uncertain. The germline CDR1 and CDR2 sequences are MDHEN and SYDVKM. The CDR3 is 11 amino acids. V lost 5 bases, J lost 5 bases, and 6 bases lay in between. This chain's CDR3 is CASSAYYGYTF. CDR3 DNA sequence: TGTGCCAGCAGTGCCTATTATGGCTACACCTTC.

The chain employs TRBV2 and TRBJ1-1; TRBD1 matches at 9 bases. Germline assignment: CDR1 SNHLY and CDR2 FYNNEI. V was clipped by 2 bases and J by 2 bases; unmatched bases: 12. The CDR3 covers 18 residues. CDR3 nucleotide sequence: TGTGCCAGCAGTGAAACAAGGACAGGGGCCAACCGCAACACTGAAGCTTTCTTT. It encodes CASSETRTGANRNTEAFF.

The CDR3 sequence: CASSLASLAGSSNYNEQFF. DNA of the CDR3: TGTGCCAGCAGCTTAGCGAGTCTAGCGGGGTCATCGAATTACAATGAGCAGTTCTTC. The rearrangement uses TRBV7-6 and TRBJ2-1, with 9 bases matching TRBD2. This CDR3 region has 19 residues. With V trimmed by 0 bases and J by 4 bases, 13 bases remained unmatched. From germline, CDR1 is SGHVS and CDR2 FNYEAQ.

This chain joins TRBV18 and TRBJ2-7; D uncertain. Germline assignment: CDR1 KGHSH and CDR2 LQKENI. Between the trimmed V and J ends, which lost 6 bases and 3 bases, there was a span of 18 bases. The CDR3 covers 15 residues. DNA of the CDR3: TGTGCCAGCTCTCCGAGCGAAGCCACGAACTACGAGCAGTACTTC. This translates into CASSPSEATNYEQYF.

The V call is TRBV10-3, the J call TRBJ2-1; 7 nucleotides agree with TRBD2. This CDR3 contains 14 residues. V trimming: 4 bases; J trimming: 8 bases; junction bases outside the gene matches: 8. CDR1 is ENHRY and CDR2 is SYGVKD in the germline V gene. The DNA of the CDR3 is TGTGCCATCAGTGGCTCGGGGGGTATCGATGAGCAGTTCTTC. This encodes CAISGSGGIDEQFF.

J is TRBJ2-7 and V is TRBV6-5, with TRBD1 matching over 7 bases. CDR1 is MNHEY, CDR2 SVGAGI, per germline. This CDR3 is built from 12 residues. Trimming cost V 6 bases and J 6 bases; bases outside gene matches: 5. The CDR3 is CASRWDRLEQYF. CDR3 coding DNA: TGTGCCAGCAGATGGGACAGACTCGAGCAGTACTTC.

V gene TRBV9 combines with J gene TRBJ1-1; TRBD1 aligns across 8 bases. Germline trimming cut 3 bases from V and 4 bases from J; bases unmatched to any gene: 14. In germline, CDR1 is SGDLS, CDR2 YYNGEE. The CDR3 length is 17 residues. CDR3 sequence: CASSDRPEDRVSTEAFF. The DNA for the CDR3 is TGTGCCAGCAGCGACCGACCCGAGGACAGGGTGAGCACTGAAGCTTTCTTT.